This T cell receptor (beta chain) derives from a study of blood T cell repertoires in COVID-19. Study-level background: Whether acute or convalescent, the COVID-19 samples came from the United States, Italy and Spain. Sample material is recorded as cDNA or gDNA derived from T cells, B-cell-depleted T cells, or PBMCs.

In the study's own analysis: Reference gene primers were amplified, and this amplification served to estimate nucleated cell counts. Clones were read by immunoSEQ multiplex PCR, and TCRdb kept only the in-frame ones, dropping some. That table is the source of V, J and clone size, and D and trimming were worked out from the DNA. The sample shows 35,000 to 45,000 clones, 65% to 90% of them seen only once. Sequencing used peripheral blood. This clonotype originated in a man between 40 and 49 years old with active COVID-19.

CDR3 sequence (DNA): TGTGCCTGGAGTGCTGGTGGGGGGGCTGGTCTGTTCTTC. Its translation is CAWSAGGGAGLFF. The chain combines TRBV30 with TRBJ2-1, with D possibly being TRBD2 (7 bases). This CDR3 has 13 amino acids. Looked up from germline, CDR1 is GTSNPN and CDR2 is SVGIG (reference sequence). Between the trimmed V and J ends, which lost 1 base and 15 bases, there was a span of 19 bases.